This T cell receptor beta chain was documented in a study of T-cell reconstitution after alpha-beta-depleted transplantation in children. Preparation of the TCRbeta library was carried out with unique molecular identifiers. One entry per CDR3 protein results from TCRdb running MiXCR on the PCR reads. Of approximately 490,000 distinct CDR3 sequences detected, approximately 10% appear once; the ten largest clones hold approximately 2%. The germline V gene has CDR1 SGDLS and CDR2 YYNGEE. This CDR3 spans 12 amino acids. General study results and limits: T-cell numbers and diversity one year post-transplant derived largely from freshly generated T cells. Reportedly, alpha-beta T cells present about two months post-transplant originated from several hundred expanded clones of graft origin. Day-60 TCRbeta diversity that was high in some patients was derived from surviving recipient T cells and thymic progenitors.

To note about this clonotype: The antigen is unknown. This sequence may be a read error, since a much larger clone differs from it by one base.

The sample consisted of PBMCs, taken before TCRalphabeta/CD19-depleted stem cell transplant. The clonotype originates from a child aged 2-15 years with inherited bone marrow failure, due to receive a stem cell transplant. The V and J genes are TRBV9 and TRBJ2-1; TRBD2 might be the D (5 bases). CDR3 sequence reads: CASSAGMNEEFF. The CDR3 bases are TGTGCCAGCAGCGCGGGAATGAATGAGGAGTTCTTC. The whole variable domain, filled in from reference TRBV9 and TRBJ2-1, reads DSGVTQTPKHLITATGQRVTLRCSPRSGDLSVYWYQQSLDQGLQFLIQYYNGEERAKGNILERFSAQQFPDLHSELNLSSLELGDSALYFCASSAGMNEEFFGPGTRLTVL.